One sample yielded the 18 T cell receptor beta chains listed below, sequenced in a study of T cell repertoires in cytomegalovirus infection. Their antigens remain unidentified. TCRdb re-called the reads with MiXCR, one entry per CDR3 protein. The sample consists of over 100,000 distinct CDR3 sequences, 9.5% to 13% of them appearing once. Sequencing was performed on PBMCs, sequenced either directly or after in vitro stimulation (not recorded which). Receptors originate from a human donor in good health (CMV status not recorded). Some clones in this sample may be carry-over from other donors' samples.

This clonotype was observed many times. The chain has TRBV14 and TRBJ2-7; D may be TRBD2 (5 bases). The germline CDR1 and CDR2 sequences are SGHDN and FVKESK. The ends were cut back, 1 base at V and 0 bases at J, with 13 bases in the middle. This CDR3 contains 16 residues. The CDR3 here is CASSQVSGKISYEQYF. CDR3 nucleotides: TGTGCCAGCAGCCAAGTCAGCGGCAAGATCTCCTACGAGCAGTACTTC.

In this sample, this clonotype turned up many times. V usage is TRBV7-3 and J usage is TRBJ2-1, with D possibly called TRBD1 or TRBD2 (5 bases each). Trimming pared 1 base from V and 2 bases from J, leaving 9 bases between. The CDR3 has 15 residues. Per germline, CDR1 SGHTA and CDR2 FQGTGA. CDR3 in amino acids: CASSLMGEPYNEQFF. The CDR3 DNA reads TGTGCCAGCAGCTTAATGGGGGAACCCTACAATGAGCAGTTCTTC.

This clonotype was counted ten times or more. The rearrangement links TRBV5-4 to TRBJ1-5; TRBD1 might be the D (5 bases). Looked up from germline, CDR1 is SGHNT and CDR2 is YYREEE (reference sequence). This CDR3 spans 15 amino acids. V lost 4 bases and J lost 4, with 15 bases in between. The CDR3 protein is CASSVGGAANQPQHF. CDR3 coding DNA: TGTGCCAGCAGCGTTGGGGGAGCGGCGAATCAGCCCCAGCATTTT.

CDR3 amino acids: CASSQVGGLAINNEQFF. The CDR3 nucleotides are TGCGCCAGCAGCCAAGTGGGGGGACTAGCGATCAACAATGAGCAGTTCTTC. This chain uses TRBV4-3 with TRBJ2-1; 10 bases match TRBD2. Per germline, CDR1 LGHNA and CDR2 YSLEER. The CDR3 has 17 residues. V was pared by 1 base and J by 5 bases, with 8 bases of the junction left unmatched.

The CDR3 region has the DNA TGCAGCGTTGATGCAGCGAACACTGAAGCTTTCTTT. As protein: CSVDAANTEAFF. The rearrangement uses TRBV29-1 and TRBJ1-1; D is unresolved. The CDR3 contains 12 residues. Trimming took off 3 bases at V and 1 base at J, with 6 bases between the two ends. CDR1 and CDR2 from the germline V gene are SQVTM and ANQGSEA. The complete variable domain, with remaining parts taken from reference TRBV29-1 and TRBJ1-1, reads SAVISQKPSRDICQRGTSLTIQCQVDSQVTMMFWYRQQPGQSLTLIATANQGSEATYESGFVIDKFPISRPNLTFSTLTVSNMSPEDSSIYLCSVDAANTEAFFGQGTRLTVV.

In DNA, the CDR3 is TGTGCCAGCAGCTCCCGAGGGGGGACTAGCGGAGAGAAAGAGACCCAGTACTTC. It specifies CASSSRGGTSGEKETQYF. The rearrangement links TRBV11-2 to TRBJ2-5; the match to TRBD2 covers 11 bases. V lost 4 bases to trimming and J lost 3 bases; unmatched junction nucleotides: 13. Germline V CDR1 and CDR2: SGHAT, FQNNGV. The CDR3 totals 18 residues.

The CDR3 sequence: CASSMAQTYEQYF. The CDR3, as DNA: TGTGCCAGTAGTATGGCACAGACCTACGAGCAGTACTTC. This chain links TRBV19 with TRBJ2-7; D is unresolved. Germline V gives CDR1 LNHDA, CDR2 SQIVND (reference sequence). The CDR3 is 13 amino acids. Trimming removed 3 bases from V and 2 bases from J, with 8 bases in between.

This clonotype appeared a few times. V is TRBV9 and J is TRBJ2-7; 7 nucleotides align to TRBD2. The germline V gene has CDR1 SGDLS and CDR2 YYNGEE. The CDR3 is 15 amino acids. J lost 2 bases, V lost 2 bases, and 7 bases had no gene match. The CDR3 DNA follows: TGTGCCAGCAGCGTGGGTAGCGGGCCCCCCTACGAGCAGTACTTC. Its translation is CASSVGSGPPYEQYF.

This clonotype was seen at least ten times. J is TRBJ1-1 and V is TRBV7-8, with D possibly matching TRBD1 (5 bases). This CDR3 has 13 amino acids. Germline-derived CDR1 and CDR2 are SGHVS and FQNEAQ. Trimming removed 1 base at V and 7 bases at J, with 10 bases between. The CDR3: CASSLVGGFEAFF. In DNA, the CDR3 is TGTGCCAGCAGCTTAGTTGGGGGGTTTGAAGCTTTCTTT.

This clonotype has a count of ten or more. The chain couples TRBV20-1 to TRBJ2-1; 7 positions agree with TRBD1. CDR1 is DFQATT, CDR2 SNEGSKA, per germline (reference sequence). The V and J ends lost 5 bases and 15 bases, in that order; junction bases with no gene match: 16. This CDR3 region has 13 residues. The DNA of the CDR3 is TGCAGTGCTTCCCGACAGGGCAAGCCTATTCGGTTCTTC. Protein product: CSASRQGKPIRFF.

This clonotype was observed a few times. The chain employs TRBV7-9 and TRBJ1-4; possibly TRBD1 for D (6 bases). Trimming stripped 2 bases from V and 8 bases from J, with 18 bases between. The CDR3 is 16 residues long. Germline lookup yields CDR1 SEHNR and CDR2 FQNEAQ (reference sequence). The CDR3 reads CASSLPQGSLEEKLFF. In nucleotides, the CDR3 is TGTGCCAGCAGCTTACCCCAGGGGTCCTTAGAAGAAAAACTGTTTTTT.

This clonotype was seen at least ten times. V is TRBV24-1 and J is TRBJ2-3; 10 nucleotides line up with TRBD1. CDR3 length equals 12 residues. From germline, CDR1 is KGHDR and CDR2 SFDVKD. V lost 10 bases to trimming and J lost 5 bases; unmatched junction nucleotides: 2. CDR3 protein: CATGQGIDTQYF. DNA of the CDR3: TGTGCCACGGGACAGGGGATAGATACGCAGTATTTT.

The sample holds a few counts of this clonotype. The V gene is TRBV12-3 or TRBV12-4, the J gene TRBJ2-2, with D perhaps matching TRBD1 (5 bases). V was shortened by 4 bases and J by 1 base, with 7 bases between the two germline ends. The CDR3 is 14 amino acids. CDR3 region: CASSSTGNTGELFF. For the CDR3, the DNA is TGTGCCAGCAGTTCCACAGGGAACACCGGGGAGCTGTTTTTT.

This clonotype was found many times. V is TRBV7-8 and J is TRBJ2-1; maybe TRBD2 (5 bases). V was clipped by 5 bases and J by 9 bases, with 17 bases between them. In germline, CDR1 is SGHVS, CDR2 FQNEAQ. CDR3 size: 14 residues. CDR3 sequence reads: CASSTGIAYGEQFF. Here the CDR3 DNA reads TGTGCCAGCAGCACTGGAATAGCGTATGGTGAGCAGTTCTTC.

This clonotype was detected many times. V usage is TRBV12-3 or TRBV12-4 and J usage is TRBJ2-2, with 7 bases matching TRBD2. The junction had 16 bases not matched to a gene; V was cut back by 8 bases and J by 7 bases. The CDR3 has 16 residues. CDR3 region: CASHGGRASDDGELFF. CDR3 sequence (DNA): TGTGCCAGCCACGGGGGGAGGGCCAGTGATGACGGGGAGCTGTTTTTT.

In its sample, this clonotype was seen many times. CDR3: CASSLESGGHQETQYF. DNA of the CDR3: TGTGCCAGCAGCTTAGAATCGGGAGGGCACCAAGAGACCCAGTACTTC. The genes are TRBV7-2 and TRBJ2-5; 8 nucleotides line up with TRBD2. CDR1 is SGHTA and CDR2 is FQGNSA in the germline V gene. The CDR3 has 16 residues. Trimming removed 1 base from V and 0 bases from J; junction bases left unmatched: 4.

This chain uses TRBV6-2 or TRBV6-3 with TRBJ2-2; 9 positions agree with TRBD1. Germline V gene sequence: CDR1 MNHEY, CDR2 SVGEGT. V shed 6 bases and J 6 bases; nucleotides not matched to a gene: 8. CDR3 length: 15 amino acids. DNA for the CDR3: TGTGCCAGCAGCCGCTCCGGGACAGGGCCCGGGGAGCTGTTTTTT. As protein: CASSRSGTGPGELFF.

The chain recombines TRBV5-4 with TRBJ2-3; 8 nucleotides line up with TRBD2. The CDR3 is 16 residues long. The germline CDR1 and CDR2 sequences are SGHNT and YYREEE (reference sequence). Trimming cost V 3 bases and J 5 bases; bases outside gene matches: 11. The CDR3, as DNA: TGTGCCAGCAGCTCAAAAAGCGGGAGTAGTCAAGATACGCAGTATTTT. As protein: CASSSKSGSSQDTQYF.